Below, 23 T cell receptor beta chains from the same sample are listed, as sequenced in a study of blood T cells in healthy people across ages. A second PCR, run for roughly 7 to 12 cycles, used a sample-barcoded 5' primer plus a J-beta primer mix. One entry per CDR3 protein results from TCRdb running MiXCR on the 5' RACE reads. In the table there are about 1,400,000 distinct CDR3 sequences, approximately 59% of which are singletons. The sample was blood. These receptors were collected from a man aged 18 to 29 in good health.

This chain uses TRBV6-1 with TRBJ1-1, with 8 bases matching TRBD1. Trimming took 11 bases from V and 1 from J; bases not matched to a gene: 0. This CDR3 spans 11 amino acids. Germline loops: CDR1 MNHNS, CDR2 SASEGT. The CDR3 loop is CAGQGNTEAFF. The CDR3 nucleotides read TGTGCCGGACAGGGGAACACTGAAGCTTTCTTT.

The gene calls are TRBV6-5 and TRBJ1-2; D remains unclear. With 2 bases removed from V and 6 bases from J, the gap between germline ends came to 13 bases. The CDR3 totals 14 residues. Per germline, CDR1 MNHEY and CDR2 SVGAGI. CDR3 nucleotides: TGTGCCAGCAGTTACCTAGACAAAACCCATGGCTACACCTTC. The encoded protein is CASSYLDKTHGYTF.

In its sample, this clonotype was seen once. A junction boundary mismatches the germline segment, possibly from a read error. The DNA for the CDR3 is TGTGCCGGCAGCCCCAGTACGGTAAACACTGAAGCTTTCTTT. Amino acid sequence: CAGSPSTVNTEAFF. The chain has TRBV7-2 and TRBJ1-1; D remains unclear. The CDR3 is 14 residues long. Germline V gene sequence: CDR1 SGHTA, CDR2 FQGNSA. Filled out from reference TRBV7-2 and TRBJ1-1, the complete variable domain reads GAGVSQSPSNKVTEKGKDVELRCDPISGHTALYWYRQSLGQGLEFLIYFQGNSAPDKSGLPSDRFSAERTGGSVSTLTIQRTQQEDSAVYLCAGSPSTVNTEAFFGQGTRLTVV.

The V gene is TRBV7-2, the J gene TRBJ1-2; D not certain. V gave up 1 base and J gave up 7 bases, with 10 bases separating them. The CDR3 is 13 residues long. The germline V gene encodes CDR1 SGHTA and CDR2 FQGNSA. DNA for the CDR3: TGTGCCAGCAGCTTAGAACAGAAGGGTGGCTACACCTTC. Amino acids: CASSLEQKGGYTF.

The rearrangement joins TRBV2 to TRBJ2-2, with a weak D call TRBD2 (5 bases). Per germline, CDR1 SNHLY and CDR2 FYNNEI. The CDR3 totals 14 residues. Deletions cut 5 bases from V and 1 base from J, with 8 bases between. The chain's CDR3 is CASSRTQNTGELFF. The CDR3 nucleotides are TGTGCCAGCAGTCGGACTCAGAACACCGGGGAGCTGTTTTTT. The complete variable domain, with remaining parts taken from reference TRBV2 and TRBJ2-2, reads EPEVTQTPSHQVTQMGQEVILRCVPISNHLYFYWYRQILGQKVEFLVSFYNNEISEKSEIFDDQFSVERPDGSNFTLKIRSTKLEDSAMYFCASSRTQNTGELFFGEGSRLTVL.

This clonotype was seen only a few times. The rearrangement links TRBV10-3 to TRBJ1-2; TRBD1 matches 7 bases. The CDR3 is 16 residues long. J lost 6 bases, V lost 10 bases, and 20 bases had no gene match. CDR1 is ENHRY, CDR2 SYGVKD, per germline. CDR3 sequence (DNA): TGTGCCACCCGGACAGATGACAGGGTCTCTAAGGATGGCTACACCTTC. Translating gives CATRTDDRVSKDGYTF.

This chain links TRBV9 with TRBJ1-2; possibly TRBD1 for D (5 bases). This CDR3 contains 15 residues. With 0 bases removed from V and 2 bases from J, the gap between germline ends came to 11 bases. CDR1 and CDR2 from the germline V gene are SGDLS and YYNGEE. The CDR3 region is CASSVEAGLNYGYTF. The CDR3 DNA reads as TGTGCCAGCAGCGTAGAGGCAGGGCTCAACTATGGCTACACCTTC.

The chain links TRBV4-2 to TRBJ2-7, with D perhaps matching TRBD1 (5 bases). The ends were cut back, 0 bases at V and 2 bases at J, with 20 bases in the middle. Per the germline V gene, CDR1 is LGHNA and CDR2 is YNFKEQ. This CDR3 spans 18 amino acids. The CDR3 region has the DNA TGTGCCAGCAGCCAAGATTGGGCCCAGGGAATTGGAACCTACGAGCAGTACTTC. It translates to CASSQDWAQGIGTYEQYF.

The CDR3 loop reads CAWDSGRRTYEQYF. The CDR3 DNA is TGTGCCTGGGATAGCGGGAGAAGGACCTACGAGCAGTACTTC. The V gene is TRBV30, the J gene TRBJ2-5; 9 positions match TRBD2. Matching the DNA end better, TRBJ2-7 makes the J call doubtful. CDR1 is GTSNPN, CDR2 SVGIG, per germline (reference sequence). The CDR3 covers 14 residues.

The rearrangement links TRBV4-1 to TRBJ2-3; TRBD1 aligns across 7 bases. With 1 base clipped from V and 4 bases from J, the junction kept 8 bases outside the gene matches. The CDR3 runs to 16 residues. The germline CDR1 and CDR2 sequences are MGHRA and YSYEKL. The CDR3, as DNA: TGCGCCAGCAGCCAAGTCTCCAGGGGGACCGCAGATACGCAGTATTTT. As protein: CASSQVSRGTADTQYF.

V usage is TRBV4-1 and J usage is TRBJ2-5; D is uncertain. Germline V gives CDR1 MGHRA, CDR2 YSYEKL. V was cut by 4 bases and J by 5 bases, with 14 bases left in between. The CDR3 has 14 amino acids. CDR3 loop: CASSLIEWRETQYF. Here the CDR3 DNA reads TGCGCCAGCAGCCTTATAGAGTGGCGGGAGACCCAGTACTTC.

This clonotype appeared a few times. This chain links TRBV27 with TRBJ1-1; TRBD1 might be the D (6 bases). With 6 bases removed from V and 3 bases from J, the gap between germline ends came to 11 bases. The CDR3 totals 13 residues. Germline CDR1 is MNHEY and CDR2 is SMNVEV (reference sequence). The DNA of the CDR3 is TGTGCCAGCAGAGAACAGGGATACACTGAAGCTTTCTTT. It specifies CASREQGYTEAFF.

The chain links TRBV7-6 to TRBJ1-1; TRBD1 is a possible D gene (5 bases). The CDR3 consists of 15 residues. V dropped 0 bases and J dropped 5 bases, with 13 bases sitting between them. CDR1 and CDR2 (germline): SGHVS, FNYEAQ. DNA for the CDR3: TGTGCCAGCAGCTTAGCTCAGGGCGGTGCGACTGAAGCTTTCTTT. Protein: CASSLAQGGATEAFF.

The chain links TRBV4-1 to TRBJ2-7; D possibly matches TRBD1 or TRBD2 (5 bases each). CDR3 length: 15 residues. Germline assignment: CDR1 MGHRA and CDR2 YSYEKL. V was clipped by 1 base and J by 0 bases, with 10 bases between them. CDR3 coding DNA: TGCGCCAGCAGCCAAGGGGACGGTAGCTCCTACGAGCAGTACTTC. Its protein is CASSQGDGSSYEQYF.

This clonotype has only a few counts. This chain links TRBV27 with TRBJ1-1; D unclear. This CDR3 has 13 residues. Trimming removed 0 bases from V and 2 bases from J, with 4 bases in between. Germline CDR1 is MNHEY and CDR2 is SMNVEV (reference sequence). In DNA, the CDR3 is TGTGCCAGCAGTTTATCGGACAACACTGAAGCTTTCTTT. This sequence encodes CASSLSDNTEAFF.

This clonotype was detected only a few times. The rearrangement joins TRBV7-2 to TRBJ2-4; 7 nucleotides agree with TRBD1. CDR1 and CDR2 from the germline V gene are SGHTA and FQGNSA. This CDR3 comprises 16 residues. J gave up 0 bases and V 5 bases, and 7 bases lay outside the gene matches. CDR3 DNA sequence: TGTGCCAGCAGCCCACGGACAGGTTTAGCCAAAAACATTCAGTACTTC. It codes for CASSPRTGLAKNIQYF.

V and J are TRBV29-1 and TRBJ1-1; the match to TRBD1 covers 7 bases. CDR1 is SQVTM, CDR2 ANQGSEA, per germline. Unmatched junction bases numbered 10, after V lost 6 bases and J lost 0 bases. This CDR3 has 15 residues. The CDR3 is CSVPRDSFMNTEAFF. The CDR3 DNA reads TGCAGCGTCCCTCGGGACAGTTTCATGAACACTGAAGCTTTCTTT.

CDR3 residues: CSVEDPGQGAGEQYF. In DNA, the CDR3 is TGCAGCGTTGAAGATCCGGGGCAGGGGGCGGGCGAGCAGTACTTC. The chain recombines TRBV29-1 with TRBJ2-5, with TRBD1 identical over 8 bases. The tail of the sequence fits TRBJ2-7 better, so the J call may be wrong. CDR3 length: 15 residues. CDR1 is SQVTM, CDR2 ANQGSEA, per germline.

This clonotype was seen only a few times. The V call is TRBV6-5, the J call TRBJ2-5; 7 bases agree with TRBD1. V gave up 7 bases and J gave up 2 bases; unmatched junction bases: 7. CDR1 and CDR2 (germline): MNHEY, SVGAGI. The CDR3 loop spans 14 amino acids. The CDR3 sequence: CASTFSTGQETQYF. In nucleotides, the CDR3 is TGTGCCAGCACCTTCTCGACAGGGCAAGAGACCCAGTACTTC.

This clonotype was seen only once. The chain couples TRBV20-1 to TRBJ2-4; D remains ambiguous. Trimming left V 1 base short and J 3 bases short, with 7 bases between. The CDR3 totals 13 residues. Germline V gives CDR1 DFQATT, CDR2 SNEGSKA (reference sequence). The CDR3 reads CSARVPDKNIQYF. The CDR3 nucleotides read TGCAGTGCTAGAGTGCCCGACAAAAACATTCAGTACTTC.

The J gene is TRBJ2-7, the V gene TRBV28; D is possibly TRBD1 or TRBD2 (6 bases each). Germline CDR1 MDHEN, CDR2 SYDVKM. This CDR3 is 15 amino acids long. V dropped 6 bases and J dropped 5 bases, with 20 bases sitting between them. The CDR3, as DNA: TGTGCCAGCAGCTCCCCCCACACGGGGGACAACGAGCAGTACTTC. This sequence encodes CASSSPHTGDNEQYF.

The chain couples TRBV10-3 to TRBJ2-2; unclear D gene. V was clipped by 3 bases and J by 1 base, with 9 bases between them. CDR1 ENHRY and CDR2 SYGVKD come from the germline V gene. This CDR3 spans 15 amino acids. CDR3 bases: TGTGCCATCAGTGACCCAGGCCTGAACACCGGGGAGCTGTTTTTT. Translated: CAISDPGLNTGELFF.

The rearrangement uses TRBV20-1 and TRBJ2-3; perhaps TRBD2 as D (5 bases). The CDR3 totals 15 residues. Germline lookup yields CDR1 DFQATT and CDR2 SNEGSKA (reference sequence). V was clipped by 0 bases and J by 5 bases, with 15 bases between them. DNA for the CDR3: TGCAGTGCTAGAGATCGAGTGCTAGCAGGAGATACGCAGTATTTT. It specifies CSARDRVLAGDTQYF.